Listed below are T cell receptor beta chains from one sample, sequenced in a study of shared clonotypes between healthy human individuals. The repertoire was sequenced with immunoSEQ multiplex PCR; TCRdb's copy has only in-frame clones and lacks some. The table lists 1,500,000 or so clones, approximately 98.5% of them singletons. The material sequenced was naive CD4+ T cells sorted from blood. The receptors were gathered from a man aged 25 to 40 in good health. Each CDR3 is given with its conserved first and last residue. The D gene is left open where the match is weak. A clone size is listed for some rows: how often the clone was seen (once, few, many), or a class if it is expanded.

>TRBV2|14|-|TRBJ2-5|once
TGTGCCAGCAGTGAACGTACGATTCAAGAGACCCAGTACTTC
CASSERTIQETQYF
>TRBV29-1|10|-|TRBJ1-1|-
TGCAGCGTTGGCAACACTGAAGCTTTCTTT
CSVGNTEAFF
>TRBV5-1|18|-|TRBJ2-2|-
TGCGCCAGCAGCTTGTTCCTTCGGCAGGCCACGAACACCGGGGAGCTGTTTTTT
CASSLFLRQATNTGELFF
>TRBV28|18|TRBD1|TRBJ2-1|-
TGTGCCAGCAGCCGGACAGGGGGCTTGGGAGGGCCTCGTAATGAGCAGTTCTTC
CASSRTGGLGGPRNEQFF
>TRBV5-1|18|TRBD1|TRBJ2-3|-
TGCGCCAGCAGCTTGGTTTGGGCGGACAGGGTCACCCCAGATACGCAGTATTTT
CASSLVWADRVTPDTQYF
>TRBV28|12|-|TRBJ2-1|-
TGTGCCAGCAGTTTAGCTTACAATGAGCAGTTCTTC
CASSLAYNEQFF
>TRBV9|16|TRBD1|TRBJ2-7|-
TGTGCCAGCAGCCCCGGGACAGGTCTCAGCTCCTACGAGCAGTACTTC
CASSPGTGLSSYEQYF
>TRBV9|15|-|TRBJ2-3|-
TGTGCCAGCAGCGTAGGGGGGGCGCGGACAGATACGCAGTATTTT
CASSVGGARTDTQYF
>TRBV28|13|TRBD1|TRBJ2-7|-
TGTGCCAGCAGCAGACAGGGGATTCACGAGCAGTACTTC
CASSRQGIHEQYF
>TRBV18|15|TRBD2|TRBJ2-1|-
TGTGCCAGCTCAACTCTCGGACTAGCGGACAATGAGCAGTTCTTC
CASSTLGLADNEQFF
>TRBV19|14|TRBD2|TRBJ2-3|-
TGTGCCAGTACCTCGGGAGGGTCTTCAGATACGCAGTATTTT
CASTSGGSSDTQYF
>TRBV7-9|14|TRBD1|TRBJ1-1|-
TGTGCCAGCAGCGTGGGACAGGAAATCTCTGAAGCTTTCTTT
CASSVGQEISEAFF
>TRBV18|12|-|TRBJ2-5|-
TGTGCCAGCTCACAGGAGCGGGAGACCCAGTACTTC
CASSQERETQYF
>TRBV5-1|14|-|TRBJ2-3|-
TGCGCCAGCAGCTTGCTAGATCAGGGAGATACGCAGTATTTT
CASSLLDQGDTQYF
>TRBV7-2|14|-|TRBJ2-1|-
TGTGCCAGCAGCCTAGGGATGAGAAACAATGAGCAGTTCTTC
CASSLGMRNNEQFF
>TRBV2|16|-|TRBJ1-4|-
TGTGCCAGCAGCAGTGAATTGGGGACACGGAATGAAAAACTGTTTTTT
CASSSELGTRNEKLFF
>TRBV9|15|TRBD2|TRBJ2-3|-
TGTGCCAGCAGCGACACTAGCGGGAGAGTCGATACGCAGTATTTT
CASSDTSGRVDTQYF
>TRBV2|14|-|TRBJ1-2|-
TGTGCCAGCAGTGGGTTGACAGCGTCCTATGGCTACACCTTC
CASSGLTASYGYTF
>TRBV5-1|14|-|TRBJ2-7|-
TGCGCCAGCAGCCAGACGGGAGCTGAAAACGAGCAGTACTTC
CASSQTGAENEQYF
>TRBV7-2|15|TRBD2|TRBJ2-7|-
TGTGCCAGCAGTTACTCTAGCGGCAAGGCCTACGAGCAGTACTTC
CASSYSSGKAYEQYF
>TRBV9|16|-|TRBJ2-7|-
TGTGCCAGCAGCCAGGATCAGGACTCTGGGGCTTACGAGCAGTACTTC
CASSQDQDSGAYEQYF
>TRBV15|17|TRBD2|TRBJ2-3|-
TGTGCCACCAGCAGAGATCTAGCGCCCGGGGGGGCAGATACGCAGTATTTT
CATSRDLAPGGADTQYF
>TRBV5-1|15|-|TRBJ2-2|-
TGCGCCAGCAGCTTGGACTCAACTACGGCCGGGGAGCTGTTTTTT
CASSLDSTTAGELFF
>TRBV6-6|16|-|TRBJ1-4|-
TGTGCCAGCAGTTACCCGTCGGGGGGCATTAGTGAAAAACTGTTTTTT
CASSYPSGGISEKLFF
>TRBV7-6|15|TRBD2|TRBJ2-1|-
TGTGCCAGCAGCCTAACAGCGGGAGGTTACAATGAGCAGTTCTTC
CASSLTAGGYNEQFF
>TRBV9|16|-|TRBJ1-2|-
TGTGCCAGCAGCGTAGCTTTGAGGGCGACTAACTATGGCTACACCTTC
CASSVALRATNYGYTF
>TRBV7-9|14|TRBD1|TRBJ1-2|-
TGTGCCAGCATTCGGACAGGGGAAGACTATGGCTACACCTTC
CASIRTGEDYGYTF
>TRBV6-5|14|-|TRBJ2-1|-
TGTGCCAGCAGTTACTCGACAGCTCGCAATGAGCAGTTCTTC
CASSYSTARNEQFF
>TRBV7-2|15|TRBD1|TRBJ1-2|-
TGTGCCAGCAGCTTAACGAGACAGGGGTACTATGGCTACACCTTC
CASSLTRQGYYGYTF
>TRBV7-9|17|-|TRBJ2-7|-
TGTGCCAGCAGCTTGATCCCTCCGCCCAGGAGCTCCTACGAGCAGTACTTC
CASSLIPPPRSSYEQYF
>TRBV6-1|13|TRBD1|TRBJ1-2|-
TGTGCCAGCAGTGAACTGACAGGGTACGGCTACACCTTC
CASSELTGYGYTF
>TRBV15|14|-|TRBJ2-7|-
TGTGCCACCAGCAGAGGTGGGGGGAAATACGAGCAGTACTTC
CATSRGGGKYEQYF
>TRBV28|12|-|TRBJ2-5|-
TGTGCCAGCAGTTTTGTCCCGGGGGCCGAGTACTTC
CASSFVPGAEYF
>TRBV6-4|14|-|TRBJ1-2|-
TGTGCCAGCAGTGACCCCCCCGGGACACCTGGCTACACCTTC
CASSDPPGTPGYTF
>TRBV28|15|-|TRBJ2-6|-
TGTGCCAGCAGTTTTCCGGGAGTTGGGGCCAACGTCCTGACTTTC
CASSFPGVGANVLTF
>TRBV28|13|-|TRBJ1-5|-
TGTGCCAGCCTGAACAGGGTCCATCAGCCCCAGCATTTT
CASLNRVHQPQHF
>TRBV5-4|16|TRBD2|TRBJ2-5|-
TGTGCCAGCAGCTTGGGTCCTAGCGGGAGGGAAGAGACCCAGTACTTC
CASSLGPSGREETQYF
>TRBV30|12|-|TRBJ2-3|once
TGTGCCTGGAGTAACCAGGGGGATACGCAGTATTTT
CAWSNQGDTQYF
>TRBV7-9|13|-|TRBJ2-1|once
TGTGCCAGCAGCTTGACTAGTGAGAATGAGCAGTTCTTC
CASSLTSENEQFF
>TRBV6-6|12|-|TRBJ1-1|-
TGTGCCAGCAGTTACTCGCCTGCTGAAGCTTTCTTT
CASSYSPAEAFF
>TRBV10-3|12|TRBD2|TRBJ2-2|-
TGTGCCTCGGGGGGGAACACCGGGGAGCTGTTTTTT
CASGGNTGELFF
>TRBV2|14|-|TRBJ1-5|-
TGTGCCAGCAGCCGGGGTGGGGGCAATCAGCCCCAGCATTTT
CASSRGGGNQPQHF
>TRBV15|14|-|TRBJ2-7|-
TGTGCCACCAGCAGGGGCCAGGTCTCCTACGAGCAGTACTTC
CATSRGQVSYEQYF
>TRBV4-1|14|-|TRBJ2-7|-
TGCGCCAGCAGCCAAGGAGGCTCGGACTACGAGCAGTACTTC
CASSQGGSDYEQYF